A single sample is the source of the 32 T cell receptor beta chains below, sequenced in a study of cytomegalovirus exposure and HLA in healthy donors. The study ran its PCR with 60 Vbeta and 13 Jbeta primers. Profiling relied on immunoSEQ multiplex PCR, and the TCRdb table lists in-frame clones only, not all of them. The table shows 110,000 or so clones, with over 65% occurring only once. The specimen sequenced was PBMCs. The receptor source for this set is a man in his forties in good health and CMV-seropositive.

This clone was found once. The rearrangement joins TRBV29-1 to TRBJ2-2; 12 bases are a match to TRBD1. J gave up 3 bases and V 5 bases, and 7 bases lay outside the gene matches. This CDR3 comprises 16 residues. The V gene's germline CDR1 is SQVTM and CDR2 ANQGSEA. The CDR3 bases are TGCAGCGTTTCCGGGACAGGGGGCCCCTACACCGGGGAGCTGTTTTTT. This translates into CSVSGTGGPYTGELFF.

The rearrangement joins TRBV5-5 to TRBJ1-4; a possible D gene is TRBD1 (5 bases). Germline V gene data show CDR1 as SGHKS and CDR2 as YYEKEE (reference sequence). Trimming stripped 5 bases from V and 2 bases from J, with 16 bases between. This CDR3 region has 16 residues. The CDR3 DNA reads as TGTGCCAGCAGTTTCCCCCTTAGGGGTACTAATGAAAAACTGTTTTTT. This sequence encodes CASSFPLRGTNEKLFF.

V usage is TRBV13 and J usage is TRBJ2-5, with 8 bases identical to TRBD1. V trimming: 3 bases; J trimming: 5 bases; junction bases outside the gene matches: 2. The CDR3 loop spans 13 amino acids. Germline CDR1 reads PRHDT; CDR2 reads FYEKMQ (reference sequence). This CDR3 reads CASSLDRAETQYF. DNA of the CDR3: TGTGCCAGCAGCTTGGACAGGGCCGAGACCCAGTACTTC. Drawing the rest from reference TRBV13 and TRBJ2-5, the complete variable domain is AAGVIQSPRHLIKEKRETATLKCYPIPRHDTVYWYQQGPGQDPQFLISFYEKMQSDKGSIPDRFSAQQFSDYHSELNMSSLELGDSALYFCASSLDRAETQYFGPGTRLLVL.

Only one count was recorded for this clone. The rearrangement links TRBV5-1 to TRBJ1-1; TRBD1 agrees at 7 bases. With 3 bases clipped from V and 1 base from J, the junction kept 3 bases outside the gene matches. Per the germline V gene, CDR1 is SGHRS and CDR2 is YFSETQ. The CDR3 sequence is 14 residues long. The CDR3 DNA sequence: TGCGCCAGCAGCTCGGGACAGCCGAACACTGAAGCTTTCTTT. Protein: CASSSGQPNTEAFF.

The chain's CDR3 is CASSDVAGTHEQFF. CDR3 DNA sequence: TGTGCCAGCAGCGACGTAGCGGGTACGCATGAGCAGTTCTTC. The rearrangement links TRBV7-3 to TRBJ2-1, with 7 bases that match TRBD2. The V gene's germline CDR1 is SGHTA and CDR2 FQGTGA. V lost 5 bases and J lost 8; bases outside the gene matches: 9. CDR3 length equals 14 residues.

The rearrangement uses TRBV7-6 and TRBJ1-1, with a possible D match to TRBD1 (6 bases). Trimming shortened V by 3 bases and J by 6 bases, and 26 bases separated the two germline ends. CDR1 SGHVS and CDR2 FNYEAQ come from the germline V gene. CDR3 size: 18 residues. CDR3 bases: TGTGCCAGCAGCTTCCTAAAGGGCCGAAACAGGGAGATCGCTGAAGCTTTCTTT. Amino acids: CASSFLKGRNREIAEAFF.

The chain joins TRBV5-1 to TRBJ2-1, with D unclear. The V and J ends lost 4 bases and 5 bases respectively, with 4 bases between them. CDR3 length equals 11 residues. The germline CDR1 and CDR2 sequences are SGHRS and YFSETQ. CDR3 loop: CASSLHNEQFF. CDR3 bases: TGCGCCAGCAGCCTCCACAATGAGCAGTTCTTC. The entire variable domain, with the rest obtained from reference TRBV5-1 and TRBJ2-1, is as follows: KAGVTQTPRYLIKTRGQQVTLSCSPISGHRSVSWYQQTPGQGLQFLFEYFSETQRNKGNFPGRFSGRQFSNSRSEMNVSTLELGDSALYLCASSLHNEQFFGPGTRLTVL.

The V gene is TRBV7-2, the J gene TRBJ2-1, with D uncertain. Per germline, CDR1 SGHTA and CDR2 FQGNSA. Trimming cost V 0 bases and J 2 bases, with 2 bases left between them. This CDR3 is built from 13 residues. DNA of the CDR3: TGTGCCAGCAGCTTAGCCACCTACAATGAGCAGTTCTTC. This sequence encodes CASSLATYNEQFF.

The chain recombines TRBV29-1 with TRBJ1-1, with unresolved D. The CDR3 extends over 15 amino acids. V shed 8 bases and J shed 3 bases, with 22 bases lying between them. CDR1 is SQVTM, CDR2 ANQGSEA, per germline. Written as DNA, the CDR3 is TGCAGCTCATTTCTCCTTGATAGAGATCACACTGAAGCTTTCTTT. It yields the protein CSSFLLDRDHTEAFF.

With regard to this clone: The sample holds other DNA sequences that translate to the same CDR3. This chain links TRBV5-4 with TRBJ2-7; TRBD2 matches at 13 bases. The junction had 2 bases not matched to a gene; V was cut back by 3 bases and J by 2 bases. Per germline, CDR1 SGHNT and CDR2 YYREEE (reference sequence). The CDR3 has 15 amino acids. The CDR3 coding sequence is TGTGCCAGCAGCTCCGGGACTAGCGGGACCTACGAGCAGTACTTC. This gives the protein CASSSGTSGTYEQYF.

J is TRBJ1-1 and V is TRBV28, with unresolved D. Per the germline V gene, CDR1 is MDHEN and CDR2 is SYDVKM. V was shortened by 5 bases and J by 3 bases, with 16 bases between the two germline ends. The CDR3 covers 15 residues. The CDR3 nucleotides are TGTGCCAGCAGTGCCCCTGAGAGGAAGGACACTGAAGCTTTCTTT. Protein: CASSAPERKDTEAFF.

The chain couples TRBV27 to TRBJ2-2; TRBD2 agrees at 10 bases. The V and J ends lost 11 bases and 3 bases, in that order; junction bases with no gene match: 12. The CDR3 contains 16 residues. Germline V gene sequence: CDR1 MNHEY, CDR2 SMNVEV (reference sequence). CDR3 loop: CAPGYLAGVYTGELFF. Written as DNA, the CDR3 is TGTGCCCCTGGGTACCTAGCGGGAGTTTACACCGGGGAGCTGTTTTTT.

The chain uses TRBV5-4 and TRBJ2-6; no firm D call. The CDR3 spans 15 residues. Looked up from germline, CDR1 is SGHNT and CDR2 is YYREEE (reference sequence). Trimming took off 4 bases at V and 1 base at J, with 9 bases between the two ends. The CDR3 sequence is CASSIPVSGANVLTF. Written as DNA, the CDR3 is TGTGCCAGCAGCATCCCGGTTTCTGGGGCCAACGTCCTGACTTTC.

V and J are TRBV18 and TRBJ1-2; 7 bases are a match to TRBD1. Germline assignment: CDR1 KGHSH and CDR2 LQKENI. Trimming at V came to 6 bases and at J to 8 bases, leaving 6 bases not matched to a gene. This CDR3 is built from 12 residues. The chain's CDR3 is CASSKDRDGYTF. DNA for the CDR3: TGTGCCAGCTCTAAAGACAGGGACGGCTACACCTTC.

V usage is TRBV5-5 and J usage is TRBJ2-7; 7 nucleotides line up with TRBD1. The CDR3 extends over 13 amino acids. The junction had 5 bases not matched to a gene; V was cut back by 4 bases and J by 4 bases. Germline CDR1 reads SGHKS; CDR2 reads YYEKEE (reference sequence). The DNA of the CDR3 is TGTGCCAGCAGCCTAGGGACAGATTACGAGCAGTACTTC. This encodes CASSLGTDYEQYF.

The rearrangement joins TRBV4-2 to TRBJ2-7; 9 bases line up with TRBD1. V was pared by 0 bases and J by 3 bases, with 3 bases of the junction left unmatched. The germline CDR1 and CDR2 sequences are LGHNA and YNFKEQ. The CDR3 runs to 15 residues. For the CDR3, the DNA is TGTGCCAGCAGCCAAGATTCGGGACAGGGCTACGAGCAGTACTTC. It yields the protein CASSQDSGQGYEQYF.

The chain is built from TRBV9 and TRBJ2-3, with 10 bases matching TRBD1. The CDR3 loop spans 17 amino acids. Germline V CDR1 and CDR2: SGDLS, YYNGEE. The V and J ends lost 2 bases and 1 base, in that order; junction bases with no gene match: 7. This CDR3 reads CASSVRGTGAGTDTQYF. In DNA, the CDR3 is TGTGCCAGCAGCGTCAGGGGGACAGGGGCGGGCACAGATACGCAGTATTTT.

The V call is TRBV6-5, the J call TRBJ1-1, with D uncertain. CDR1 is MNHEY, CDR2 SVGAGI, per germline. This CDR3 region has 14 residues. The V end was cut by 7 bases, the J end by 1 base, with 13 bases between. CDR3 DNA sequence: TGTGCCAGCACCTACGAGTACGGGAACACTGAAGCTTTCTTT. This sequence encodes CASTYEYGNTEAFF.

The V gene is TRBV4-2, the J gene TRBJ1-6; D is unresolved. Germline CDR1 reads LGHNA; CDR2 reads YNFKEQ. This CDR3 has 13 amino acids. Trimming stripped 0 bases from V and 7 bases from J, with 4 bases between. CDR3 residues: CASSQERNSPLHF. In DNA, the CDR3 is TGTGCCAGCAGCCAAGAACGGAATTCACCCCTCCACTTT.

This rearrangement joins TRBV5-4 to TRBJ2-1, with 7 bases that match TRBD1. The CDR3 sequence is 14 residues long. Trimming removed 1 base from V and 2 bases from J; junction bases left unmatched: 0. Germline-derived CDR1 and CDR2 are SGHNT and YYREEE (reference sequence). The CDR3: CASSLTGAYNEQFF. The CDR3 DNA sequence: TGTGCCAGCAGCTTGACAGGGGCCTACAATGAGCAGTTCTTC.

The chain links TRBV9 to TRBJ2-3; D might be TRBD2 (5 bases). The CDR3 is 16 amino acids. The ends were cut back, 0 bases at V and 0 bases at J, with 11 bases in the middle. Germline CDR1 is SGDLS and CDR2 is YYNGEE. The CDR3 protein is CASSVASGGSTDTQYF. CDR3 bases: TGTGCCAGCAGCGTAGCGTCGGGCGGGAGCACAGATACGCAGTATTTT.

The V and J genes are TRBV4-3 and TRBJ2-5, with a possible D match to TRBD1 (5 bases). Per the germline V gene, CDR1 is LGHNA and CDR2 is YSLEER. The CDR3 spans 15 residues. Trimming left V 0 bases short and J 2 bases short, with 10 bases between. CDR3 sequence reads: CASSQDNRPQETQYF. As DNA, the CDR3 is TGCGCCAGCAGCCAAGACAACAGGCCACAAGAGACCCAGTACTTC.

The DNA of the CDR3 is TGTGCCAGCAGATATAAGGGGGTTGGTGGCTACACCTTC. Amino acid sequence: CASRYKGVGGYTF. The chain is built from TRBV6-5 and TRBJ1-2; TRBD1 might be the D (6 bases). Per the germline V gene, CDR1 is MNHEY and CDR2 is SVGAGI. The CDR3 loop spans 13 amino acids. Trimming pared 6 bases from V and 7 bases from J, leaving 15 bases between.

This chain connects TRBV29-1 to TRBJ1-3; 8 bases map to TRBD1. This CDR3 is built from 14 residues. The junction had 4 bases not matched to a gene; V was cut back by 6 bases and J by 0 bases. Germline V CDR1 and CDR2: SQVTM, ANQGSEA. The CDR3 here is CSVGQGSSGNTIYF. The DNA for the CDR3 is TGCAGCGTAGGACAGGGCAGCTCTGGAAACACCATATATTTT.

The chain joins TRBV2 to TRBJ2-2, with 12 bases fitting TRBD2. Germline V lookup: CDR1 SNHLY, CDR2 FYNNEI. V lost 2 bases to trimming and J lost 4 bases; unmatched junction nucleotides: 8. The CDR3 has 18 residues. The chain's CDR3 is CASSEIASGGARTGELFF. CDR3 DNA sequence: TGTGCCAGCAGTGAAATCGCTAGCGGGGGGGCGCGCACCGGGGAGCTGTTTTTT.

The chain links TRBV28 to TRBJ2-3; the match to TRBD2 covers 7 bases. Unmatched junction bases numbered 11, after V lost 5 bases and J lost 6 bases. The CDR3 extends over 15 amino acids. Germline-derived CDR1 and CDR2 are MDHEN and SYDVKM. The CDR3 region has the DNA TGTGCCAGCAGTGGCGGGGCGGGAGTCAGGGATACGCAGTATTTT. Its protein product is CASSGGAGVRDTQYF.

The chain recombines TRBV29-1 with TRBJ2-2, with 7 bases matching TRBD1. The CDR3 sequence is 16 residues long. From germline, CDR1 is SQVTM and CDR2 ANQGSEA. With 2 bases clipped from V and 7 bases from J, the junction kept 13 bases outside the gene matches. CDR3 protein: CSVESATGVRGGELFF. Here the CDR3 DNA reads TGCAGCGTTGAATCCGCAACAGGGGTTCGAGGCGGGGAGCTGTTTTTT.

The DNA of the CDR3 is TGTGCCAGCTCACCACCGAGCCAGGGTTACCGAGAGACCCAGTACTTC. Protein sequence: CASSPPSQGYRETQYF. The genes are TRBV18 and TRBJ2-5; weak D call: TRBD1 (5 bases). V was trimmed by 0 bases and J by 4 bases, leaving 15 bases between them. The CDR3 consists of 16 residues. Germline V gene sequence: CDR1 KGHSH, CDR2 LQKENI.

The genes are TRBV6-1 and TRBJ2-4, with 7 nucleotides matching TRBD1. The V gene's germline CDR1 is MNHNS and CDR2 SASEGT. CDR3 length: 15 amino acids. Germline trimming cut 4 bases from V and 4 bases from J; bases unmatched to any gene: 7. The DNA of the CDR3 is TGTGCCAGCAGTGTACGCCAGGGGGTAAAAAACATTCAGTACTTC. Translated: CASSVRQGVKNIQYF.

The chain recombines TRBV28 with TRBJ2-5; D possibly corresponds to TRBD2 (6 bases). The V and J ends lost 6 bases and 7 bases respectively, with 9 bases between them. This CDR3 is built from 11 residues. The germline V gene encodes CDR1 MDHEN and CDR2 SYDVKM. The CDR3 region is CASSDGRTQYF. The CDR3 DNA sequence: TGTGCCAGCAGCGACGGGAGGACCCAGTACTTC.

J is TRBJ1-5 and V is TRBV6-5, with TRBD1 identical over 9 bases. The CDR3 is made up of 14 amino acids. Per the germline V gene, CDR1 is MNHEY and CDR2 is SVGAGI. The V gene end was trimmed by 6 bases and the J gene end by 6 bases; junction bases not matched to a gene: 6. CDR3 region: CASRDGDRVQPQHF. CDR3 coding DNA: TGTGCCAGCAGGGACGGGGACAGGGTTCAGCCCCAGCATTTT.

The sample holds a few counts of this clone. The chain combines TRBV11-3 with TRBJ2-1, with D possibly being TRBD1 (5 bases). The CDR3 spans 16 residues. V was trimmed by 4 bases and J by 0 bases, leaving 13 bases between them. Germline CDR1 SGHNT, CDR2 YENEEA. The CDR3 spells CASSYRTSASYNEQFF. The DNA for the CDR3 is TGTGCCAGCAGCTACAGGACGAGCGCCTCCTACAATGAGCAGTTCTTC.